Reported below is one TCR beta chain. Its specific antigen is unknown. Per-base quality was not reported, and no clone a single base away is much larger than it. The TCR beta CDR3 regions were amplified from the RNA transcripts. The TCR CDR3 was subjected to a first round of RT-PCR using the HTBI primer set and the Qiagen OneStep RT-PCR kit. Libraries were constructed in a second round of multiplex PCR, after which size selection and purification were performed. Paired-end sequencing of the libraries was performed with 100 bp reads on an Illumina HiSeq2000. From the authors' description of their analysis: SOAPnuke was used to process the raw data, throwing out any read that contained adapters or uncalled bases, had a mean Phred below 15, or lacked an exact constant-primer or identifier match. High-quality paired reads were merged using COPE v1.2.5, and each unique nucleotide sequence was defined as a clonotype. MiTCR v1.1 was used to align the clonotypes against IMGT TRBV, TRBD and TRBJ reference segments. Analysis was restricted to V-J combinations with a frequency above 0.0001, which covered 99.2% of repertoires. The TCS score was defined as F50 (clonal expansion) divided by E x V (chaos), with BLOSUM62-based TCRdist calculated between CDR3 peptides within each V-J. Welch's t-statistics and random forest reduced around 520 V-J features to 13, which were used in a naive Bayes classifier (R e1071). The public reads were quality trimmed at Q25 with fastp and then assembled into clones with MiXCR by TCRdb, keeping productive beta chains. Each record represents a unique CDR3 protein, reported with the most common genes and DNA among its rows. The V and J calls, along with clone size, are taken from TCRdb and not from the paper's own processing. The sample table contains about 500,000 distinct CDR3 sequences; only one count was recorded for 15% to 20% of them. The ten largest account for 15% to 20% of the sample.

Ophthalmopathy patients had moderately to severely active disease, with a Clinical Activity Score of 3 or more, a NOSPECS grade of 4 or more, and a disease duration of less than 3 months. Patients with uncontrolled infections, other autoimmune diseases, pregnancy or lactation were excluded. Diagnoses were established on the basis of clinical symptoms, serum thyroxine and TRAb, thyroid ultrasound, and orbital computed tomography. PBMCs were isolated from 10 ml of fresh peripheral blood by Ficoll-Paque density gradient centrifugation. Total RNA was extracted with Trizol reagent, and quality was checked on an Agilent 2100 Bioanalyzer. These data come from a study of T cells in Graves' hyperthyroidism and ophthalmopathy (dated by TCRdb to the late 2010s). At the level of the whole study: Peripheral blood samples were taken at initial diagnosis, before any treatment was given. A discovery cohort of fewer than 110 patients, 43 with Graves' ophthalmopathy and 55 to 60 with stable Graves' hyperthyroidism, was used to find distinguishing TCR V-J signatures. Prospective prediction of ophthalmopathy was tested in an independent validation cohort consisting of fewer than 20 hyperthyroidism patients and 17 patients who later progressed to ophthalmopathy. The approximately 100 discovery patients were divided at random into training and test sets in a 7:3 ratio. In roughly six Graves' hyperthyroidism patients, the study also compared T-cell repertoires from thyroid tissue with T-cell repertoires from blood. After sampling, hyperthyroidism patients received methimazole starting at 30 mg daily, and ophthalmopathy patients received high-dose intravenous methylprednisolone. The paper describes TCR Vbeta CDR3 sequencing of around 140 peripheral blood samples, made up of approximately 40 ophthalmopathy patients, 70 to 75 hyperthyroidism patients and approximately 17 progressor patients. The investigation overall reported the following: Sample size was not statistically predetermined, and investigators were not blinded to group allocation. In validation, the model predicted progression to ophthalmopathy with about 71% sensitivity and 72% to 75% specificity, a median of approximately 6.7 months before onset. Most expanded thyroid clonotypes (frequency above 0.001) were also found in blood, which suggests that blood repertoires may mirror thyroid immune responses. Ophthalmopathy was separated from stable hyperthyroidism by a 13 V-J signature model, with approximately 90% sensitivity and 81% to 82% specificity obtained in cross-validation and 80%/75% obtained in testing.

There are 18 amino acids in the CDR3, from cysteine to phenylalanine inclusive. The CDR3 DNA has 54 bases and is translated from base 1. V is cut back by 7 bases and J by 6 bases, with 20 bases in the junction unmatched. CDR1 MNHNS and CDR2 SASEGT are derived from the germline V gene. The sequencing sample was made of blood. This clonotype was sampled from a woman aged 18-30 years with Graves' ophthalmopathy. The chain uses TRBV6-1 and TRBJ1-1, and TRBD1 matches 10 of the central bases. This receptor carries the CDR3 CASTRPAGQGILRSEAFF. The sequenced DNA: TGTGCCAGCACCAGACCGGCGGGACAGGGGATTTTGAGGTCTGAAGCTTTCTTT.